The text below deals with one TCR beta chain. Its specificity is not known. This sample was taken from a study of CD8 T cells in ankylosing spondylitis. TCRdb processed the 5' RACE reads anew with MiXCR; each CDR3 protein has one entry. The table includes approximately 220,000 distinct CDR3 sequences, around 19% detected once. V lost 3 bases and J 6 bases, leaving 11 bases between the germline ends. Germline loops: CDR1 MNHEY, CDR2 SVGEGT. This CDR3 has 13 amino acids. General observations from the study: Significantly higher representation of disease-linked clones was reported for matched ankylosing spondylitis synovial fluid. Within peripheral blood, clones linked to disease were CD8+ and relatively rare. Typical of ankylosing spondylitis blood, it appeared, was a TCR beta motif of 7 or 8 highly homologous variants.

The sample was blood, either unsorted or a sorted T cell fraction (not recorded which). The clonotype was recovered from a male donor with ankylosing spondylitis. The gene calls are TRBV6-2 or TRBV6-3 and TRBJ1-2; D is ambiguous. The CDR3 DNA reads TGTGCCAGCAGTTATCTGGGCGGTGATGGCTACACCTTC. Translation: CASSYLGGDGYTF.